This T cell receptor (beta chain) was sequenced for a study of blood T cell repertoires in COVID-19. Study in general: From the United States, Italy and Spain came samples of acute and convalescent COVID-19.

The germline CDR1 and CDR2 sequences are MGHDK and SYGVNS. The CDR3 is made up of 13 amino acids. J gave up 6 bases and V 8 bases, and 8 bases lay outside the gene matches. Generated by immunoSEQ multiplex PCR, the TCRdb table keeps only in-frame clones and is missing some. The table has around 300,000 clones, about 89% seen once; the top ten hold about 2%. The J gene is TRBJ2-7, the V gene TRBV25-1, with 9 bases lining up with TRBD1. This TCR derives from a woman in her 30s with COVID-19, enrolled during active disease. The sequenced material came from peripheral blood. CDR3 bases: TGTGCCAGCGAACGGACAGGGGTCGGCGAGCAGTACTTC. Amino acids: CASERTGVGEQYF.